This T cell receptor beta chain is drawn from a study of blood T cell repertoires in COVID-19. Between the trimmed V and J ends, which lost 1 base and 8 bases, there was a span of 9 bases. CDR1 is GTSNPN, CDR2 SVGIG, per germline (reference sequence). The CDR3 is 13 residues long. Produced via immunoSEQ multiplex PCR; TCRdb's table is partial and in-frame only. The sample includes approximately 300,000 clones, 85% to 90% seen only once; the top ten take 4.6%. The sample taken for sequencing was peripheral blood. The chain couples TRBV30 to TRBJ1-6; D is ambiguous. The TCR was taken from a man aged 35-49 years with acute or convalescent COVID-19. The CDR3 is CAWSGNRDSPLHF. In DNA, the CDR3 is TGTGCCTGGAGTGGGAACAGAGATTCACCCCTCCACTTT.